These 28 T cell receptor beta chains came from one sample sequenced in a study of T cell repertoires in cytomegalovirus infection. TCRdb re-derived calls from the reads in MiXCR, one entry per CDR3 protein. The sample lists some 270,000 distinct CDR3 sequences, around 15% occurring once. Sequencing used CD8+ T cells from PBMCs. These receptors all stem from a human donor in good health (CMV status not recorded). Some clones in this sample may be carry-over from other donors' samples.

The V call is TRBV7-6, the J call TRBJ1-1; maybe TRBD1 (5 bases). The germline gives CDR1 SGHVS, CDR2 FNYEAQ. This CDR3 contains 18 residues. V was pared by 3 bases and J by 1 base, with 21 bases between. The CDR3 loop is CASSLRALIPGPNTEAFF. CDR3 DNA sequence: TGTGCCAGCAGCTTGAGGGCTCTGATTCCGGGACCGAACACTGAAGCTTTCTTT. The whole variable domain, remainder taken from reference TRBV7-6 and TRBJ1-1, is GAGVSQSPRYKVTKRGQDVALRCDPISGHVSLYWYRQALGQGPEFLTYFNYEAQQDKSGLPNDRFSAERPEGSISTLTIQRTEQRDSAMYRCASSLRALIPGPNTEAFFGQGTRLTVV.

This clonotype was counted ten times or more. The genes are TRBV7-2 and TRBJ1-6; no clear D. Trimming shortened V by 5 bases and J by 7 bases, and 15 bases separated the two germline ends. This CDR3 has 15 residues. Germline CDR1 is SGHTA and CDR2 is FQGNSA. CDR3 in amino acids: CASSRAGRVNSPLHF. The CDR3 DNA reads as TGTGCCAGCAGCCGCGCCGGACGGGTAAATTCACCCCTCCACTTT.

The sample holds many counts of this clonotype. The J gene is TRBJ1-2, the V gene TRBV6-1; no definite D call. This CDR3 has 16 amino acids. Looked up from germline, CDR1 is MNHNS and CDR2 is SASEGT. V was trimmed by 5 bases and J by 6 bases, leaving 22 bases between them. CDR3 coding DNA: TGTGCCAGCAGTTTTTCCCCGTTTGGCAGCTACGATGGCTACACCTTC. This sequence encodes CASSFSPFGSYDGYTF.

This clonotype came up a few times. This chain joins TRBV7-9 and TRBJ2-7; either TRBD1 or TRBD2 may fit D (5 bases each). Germline loops: CDR1 SEHNR, CDR2 FQNEAQ (reference sequence). The CDR3 spans 16 residues. With 4 bases removed from V and 5 bases from J, the gap between germline ends came to 21 bases. The CDR3 DNA follows: TGTGCCAGCAGCTCCGGGCCGCAGGGACCCATAGACGAGCAGTACTTC. This sequence encodes CASSSGPQGPIDEQYF.

The chain couples TRBV19 to TRBJ2-1; tentative D call: TRBD2 (5 bases). V lost 6 bases, J lost 6 bases, and 12 bases lay in between. The V gene's germline CDR1 is LNHDA and CDR2 SQIVND (reference sequence). The CDR3 consists of 13 residues. CDR3 in amino acids: CASRRDSFNEQFF. In DNA, the CDR3 is TGTGCCAGTAGGAGGGATTCGTTCAATGAGCAGTTCTTC.

The chain joins TRBV12-3 or TRBV12-4 to TRBJ1-1; D is ambiguous. Trimming stripped 2 bases from V and 4 bases from J, with 11 bases between. This CDR3 has 14 residues. The CDR3 is CASSLSGSTTEAFF. The CDR3 nucleotides read TGTGCCAGCAGTTTATCGGGCAGTACCACTGAAGCTTTCTTT.

The J gene is TRBJ2-7, the V gene TRBV6-6; 9 positions agree with TRBD1. V lost 4 bases to trimming and J lost 0 bases; unmatched junction nucleotides: 16. CDR1 MNHNY and CDR2 SVGAGI come from the germline V gene (reference sequence). CDR3 length: 19 residues. For the CDR3, the DNA is TGTGCCAGCAGTTTCAGGGACAGGGAGGCAACTAGCGCCTCCTACGAGCAGTACTTC. Translating gives CASSFRDREATSASYEQYF.

This clonotype has at least ten counts. The chain has TRBV7-2 and TRBJ2-7; weak D call: TRBD2 (7 bases). CDR1 is SGHTA, CDR2 FQGNSA, per germline. V was trimmed by 7 bases and J by 5 bases, leaving 21 bases between them. This CDR3 region has 15 residues. The CDR3 nucleotides read TGTGCCAGCACCCAAAGGGGGGGGCGTTGGGACGAGCAGTACTTC. Protein: CASTQRGGRWDEQYF.

This clonotype was observed at least ten times. This chain joins TRBV19 and TRBJ2-2; TRBD1 is a possible D gene (6 bases). The CDR3 is made up of 12 amino acids. Deletions cut 4 bases from V and 7 bases from J, with 7 bases between. Germline-derived CDR1 and CDR2 are LNHDA and SQIVND (reference sequence). CDR3 sequence: CASSTGDGELFF. The CDR3 bases are TGTGCCAGTAGTACAGGGGACGGGGAGCTGTTTTTT.

Many counts were recorded for this clonotype. The chain combines TRBV6-2 or TRBV6-3 with TRBJ1-2; no firm D call. Germline loops: CDR1 MNHEY, CDR2 SVGEGT. This CDR3 spans 12 amino acids. V was clipped by 8 bases and J by 6 bases, with 13 bases between them. Here the CDR3 DNA reads TGTGCCAGCTGCGGAATCGGGGATGGCTACACCTTC. Translated: CASCGIGDGYTF.

This clonotype was picked up a small number of times. The DNA for the CDR3 is TGCAGTGCTATAGCGCGAGGGACAGGGGGCGGAGGTTACGAGCAGTACTTC. Protein: CSAIARGTGGGGYEQYF. The rearrangement joins TRBV20-1 to TRBJ2-7; 12 bases agree with TRBD1. V lost 4 bases and J lost 4; bases outside the gene matches: 14. The CDR3 totals 17 residues. CDR1 is DFQATT, CDR2 SNEGSKA, per germline (reference sequence).

This clonotype was counted many times. This chain joins TRBV7-6 and TRBJ1-1; perhaps TRBD1 as D (6 bases). Germline values: CDR1 SGHVS, CDR2 FNYEAQ. The V end lost 5 bases, the J end lost 1 base, and 8 bases lay between the germline ends. The CDR3 loop spans 13 amino acids. The CDR3 DNA reads TGTGCCAGCAGCCAGGACAGGAACACTGAAGCTTTCTTT. It yields the protein CASSQDRNTEAFF.

The chain joins TRBV14 to TRBJ1-5, with no clear D. This CDR3 region has 14 residues. From germline, CDR1 is SGHDN and CDR2 FVKESK. V was cut by 4 bases and J by 3 bases, with 10 bases left in between. This CDR3 reads CASSPEGYNQPQHF. The CDR3, as DNA: TGTGCCAGCAGCCCTGAGGGATACAATCAGCCCCAGCATTTT.

The chain employs TRBV6-5 and TRBJ2-6; either TRBD1 or TRBD2 may fit D (6 bases each). The V and J ends lost 6 bases and 0 bases respectively, with 12 bases between them. There are 16 residues in the CDR3. The germline CDR1 and CDR2 sequences are MNHEY and SVGAGI. This CDR3 is CASSPGGYSGANVLTF. In nucleotides, the CDR3 is TGTGCCAGCAGCCCCGGGGGCTACTCTGGGGCCAACGTCCTGACTTTC.

This clonotype showed up just a few times. The chain couples TRBV18 to TRBJ2-3; D gene ambiguous. The germline gives CDR1 KGHSH, CDR2 LQKENI. Trimming shortened V by 5 bases and J by 4 bases, and 7 bases separated the two germline ends. This CDR3 is built from 12 residues. The CDR3 DNA follows: TGTGCCAGCTCAGGAAAGCCAGATACGCAGTATTTT. This sequence encodes CASSGKPDTQYF. Using reference TRBV18 and TRBJ2-3 for the parts outside the CDR3, the full variable domain is NAGVMQNPRHLVRRRGQEARLRCSPMKGHSHVYWYRQLPEEGLKFMVYLQKENIIDESGMPKERFSAEFPKEGPSILRIQQVVRGDSAAYFCASSGKPDTQYFGPGTRLTVL.

This clonotype was seen only a few times. The chain couples TRBV14 to TRBJ2-1; 11 positions match TRBD2. With V trimmed by 0 bases and J by 7 bases, 5 bases remained unmatched. Germline V gene sequence: CDR1 SGHDN, CDR2 FVKESK. This CDR3 is 16 amino acids long. The CDR3 nucleotides read TGTGCCAGCAGCCAAGAGCTAGCGGGGGGAAGGAATGAGCAGTTCTTC. The encoded protein is CASSQELAGGRNEQFF. The entire variable domain, with the rest obtained from reference TRBV14 and TRBJ2-1, is as follows: EAGVTQFPSHSVIEKGQTVTLRCDPISGHDNLYWYRRVMGKEIKFLLHFVKESKQDESGMPNNRFLAERTGGTYSTLKVQPAELEDSGVYFCASSQELAGGRNEQFFGPGTRLTVL.

This clonotype was detected ten times or more. The chain has TRBV4-1 and TRBJ1-6; D is possibly TRBD1 (6 bases). The V end lost 5 bases, the J end lost 6 bases, and 20 bases lay between the germline ends. The V gene's germline CDR1 is MGHRA and CDR2 YSYEKL. The CDR3 is 17 amino acids. The CDR3 DNA follows: TGCGCCAGCAGCTCAGATCCAGGGGCCCTGGGTAATTCACCCCTCCACTTT. Protein: CASSSDPGALGNSPLHF.

This clonotype was observed a handful of times. This rearrangement joins TRBV28 to TRBJ1-1; no firm D call. The CDR3 loop spans 14 amino acids. V lost 3 bases and J lost 5, with 13 bases in between. Looked up from germline, CDR1 is MDHEN and CDR2 is SYDVKM. The CDR3 nucleotides are TGTGCCAGCAGTTTGGACCGGAAGAGGACTGAAGCTTTCTTT. It translates to CASSLDRKRTEAFF.

The V gene is TRBV3-1, the J gene TRBJ2-7; no firm D call. The germline V gene encodes CDR1 LGHDT and CDR2 YNNKEL (reference sequence). The CDR3 contains 16 residues. Trimming took off 0 bases at V and 0 bases at J, with 12 bases between the two ends. CDR3: CASSQDPGSASYEQYF. The CDR3, as DNA: TGTGCCAGCAGCCAAGACCCGGGCAGCGCCTCCTACGAGCAGTACTTC.

This clonotype was observed a single time. The chain employs TRBV13 and TRBJ2-1, with 8 bases that match TRBD1. CDR3 length: 14 residues. V lost 5 bases, J lost 7 bases, and 7 bases stayed unmatched. The V gene's germline CDR1 is PRHDT and CDR2 FYEKMQ (reference sequence). CDR3 region: CASSPRTGWNEQFF. DNA of the CDR3: TGTGCCAGCAGCCCAAGGACAGGGTGGAATGAGCAGTTCTTC.

This clonotype was seen ten or more times. As DNA, the CDR3 is TGTGCCAGCAGTGATGCGGGGACCTACAATGAGCAGTTCTTC. This codes for CASSDAGTYNEQFF. This chain joins TRBV2 and TRBJ2-1; D is perhaps TRBD2 (6 bases). The CDR3 has 14 amino acids. The germline CDR1 and CDR2 sequences are SNHLY and FYNNEI. V was cut by 3 bases and J by 2 bases, with 8 bases left in between.

The rearrangement links TRBV7-9 to TRBJ1-2; D ambiguous. The CDR3 totals 15 residues. Germline assignment: CDR1 SEHNR and CDR2 FQNEAQ (reference sequence). V lost 0 bases and J 0 bases, leaving 8 bases between the germline ends. CDR3 residues: CASSLAGGANYGYTF. CDR3 in DNA: TGTGCCAGCAGCTTAGCGGGCGGAGCTAACTATGGCTACACCTTC.

This clonotype was observed at least ten times. The rearrangement uses TRBV10-3 and TRBJ1-6, with D hard to call. CDR1 is ENHRY and CDR2 is SYGVKD in the germline V gene. CDR3 size: 15 residues. V lost 5 bases to trimming and J lost 7 bases, with 15 bases between them. CDR3 DNA: TGTGCCATCAGTACCGGGATATCCCAGAATTCACCCCTCCACTTT. Protein: CAISTGISQNSPLHF.

This clonotype was seen ten or more times. The junction does not match germline at one end; this may be a read error. The chain uses TRBV7-9 and TRBJ1-1; 8 bases are shared with TRBD1. Germline loops: CDR1 SEHNR, CDR2 FQNEAQ (reference sequence). The CDR3 has 12 residues. CDR3 nucleotide sequence: TGTGCCAGCAGCCTAGGGACAGGCGCTGTGAGCTTT. Translated, it gives CASSLGTGAVSF.

This clonotype was detected a few times. This sequence joins TRBV6-2 or TRBV6-3 and TRBJ1-1, with a weak D call TRBD1 (5 bases). Deletions cut 6 bases from V and 10 bases from J, with 15 bases between. Germline CDR1 MNHEY, CDR2 SVGEGT. The CDR3 consists of 12 residues. The chain's CDR3 is CASSFSGGRAFF. The DNA of the CDR3 is TGTGCCAGCAGCTTTTCCGGGGGTCGAGCTTTCTTT.

This clonotype occurred a few times. The V call is TRBV7-9, the J call TRBJ1-2, with a possible D match to TRBD1 (6 bases). V was cut by 5 bases and J by 2 bases, with 15 bases left in between. CDR1 is SEHNR, CDR2 FQNEAQ, per germline (reference sequence). This CDR3 has 15 residues. This CDR3 is CASSPETGANYGYTF. The CDR3 DNA sequence: TGTGCCAGCAGCCCCGAGACAGGTGCAAACTATGGCTACACCTTC.

In its sample, this clonotype was seen once. This rearrangement joins TRBV3-1 to TRBJ1-1, with a possible D match to TRBD1 (5 bases). The CDR3 has 14 residues. The V gene's germline CDR1 is LGHDT and CDR2 YNNKEL (reference sequence). Trimming stripped 8 bases from V and 1 base from J, with 14 bases between. The CDR3, as DNA: TGTGCCAGCGGACCAGGGCAGGGGAACACTGAAGCTTTCTTT. Protein sequence: CASGPGQGNTEAFF.

This chain joins TRBV20-1 and TRBJ2-1; possibly TRBD2 for D (5 bases). Trimming took 0 bases from V and 0 from J, leaving 15 bases between them. Germline CDR1 and CDR2: DFQATT and SNEGSKA (reference sequence). The CDR3 covers 17 residues. The CDR3 sequence is CSARDLAGDISYNEQFF. CDR3 nucleotides: TGCAGTGCTAGAGATCTTGCGGGTGATATCTCCTACAATGAGCAGTTCTTC.